The 14 T cell receptor beta chains listed next were all sequenced from one sample in a study of T cells in Graves' hyperthyroidism and ophthalmopathy. Amplified TCR beta CDR3 regions derived from RNA transcripts. Using the HTBI primer set, a first-round RT-PCR was run on the TCR CDR3. TCRdb re-analysed the multiplex PCR reads in MiXCR, keeping a single row per CDR3 protein. In the table there are fewer than 500,000 distinct CDR3 sequences, about 14% of which are singletons. The sample comprised blood. The receptor set was obtained from a woman aged 25 to 39 with Graves' ophthalmopathy.

This clonotype was recorded at least ten times. The chain links TRBV20-1 to TRBJ2-7; the D gene could be TRBD1 or TRBD2 (6 bases each). Germline-derived CDR1 and CDR2 are DFQATT and SNEGSKA (reference sequence). CDR3 length: 14 amino acids. V lost 0 bases, J lost 3 bases, and 12 bases lay in between. For the CDR3, the DNA is TGCAGTGCTAGAGATAATAGGGGGGACTACGAGCAGTACTTC. Translation: CSARDNRGDYEQYF.

At least ten counts were recorded for this clonotype. This sequence joins TRBV7-9 and TRBJ2-4; 9 bases map to TRBD1. Germline V lookup: CDR1 SEHNR, CDR2 FQNEAQ (reference sequence). The CDR3 has 17 amino acids. V trimming: 1 base; J trimming: 5 bases; junction bases outside the gene matches: 9. CDR3 amino acids: CASSLVRGQGRENIQYF. The CDR3 DNA sequence: TGTGCCAGCAGCTTAGTAAGGGGACAGGGCAGAGAAAACATTCAGTACTTC.

This clonotype turned up a few times. This sequence joins TRBV6-1 and TRBJ1-3; D call uncertain. The CDR3 runs 15 residues. Per germline, CDR1 MNHNS and CDR2 SASEGT. The germline V and J ends were trimmed by 6 bases and 0 bases, with 12 bases remaining between them. The CDR3 coding sequence is TGTGCCAGCAGCCCAGACCCAAACTCTGGAAACACCATATATTTT. This codes for CASSPDPNSGNTIYF.

This clonotype was seen many times. The chain links TRBV5-1 to TRBJ2-3; 8 nucleotides match TRBD2. The junction had 11 bases not matched to a gene; V was cut back by 4 bases and J by 4 bases. Looked up from germline, CDR1 is SGHRS and CDR2 is YFSETQ. The CDR3 sequence is 16 residues long. The CDR3 sequence is CASSPGPGGAADTQYF. Here the CDR3 DNA reads TGCGCCAGCAGCCCCGGGCCCGGGGGGGCTGCAGATACGCAGTATTTT.

This clonotype was counted at least ten times. The rearrangement joins TRBV12-3 or TRBV12-4 to TRBJ2-2; 8 bases line up with TRBD1. V trimming: 8 bases; J trimming: 5 bases; junction bases outside the gene matches: 4. The CDR3 has 13 amino acids. The CDR3, as DNA: TGTGCCAGCCAGGGGGCGGGAACCGGGGAGCTGTTTTTT. It codes for CASQGAGTGELFF.

In its sample, this clonotype was seen many times. The chain combines TRBV6-1 with TRBJ2-3, with D perhaps assigned TRBD1 or TRBD2 (6 bases each). Per germline, CDR1 MNHNS and CDR2 SASEGT. V was cut by 4 bases and J by 6 bases, with 26 bases left in between. The CDR3 runs to 18 residues. The CDR3 nucleotides read TGTGCCAGCAGTGTGGGAGGAGGGGGAGGATGGGCCTGGGATACGCAGTATTTT. This encodes CASSVGGGGGWAWDTQYF.

This clonotype was counted ten times or more. This chain uses TRBV11-2 with TRBJ2-2; D gene ambiguous. The CDR3 covers 13 residues. V was pared by 5 bases and J by 4 bases, with 8 bases between. Germline V gene sequence: CDR1 SGHAT, CDR2 FQNNGV. The CDR3 nucleotides are TGTGCCAGCAGCCAGCTAGGCACCGGGGAGCTGTTTTTT. It encodes CASSQLGTGELFF.

Here the CDR3 reads CASSLSQGGSNQPQHF. In nucleotides, the CDR3 is TGTGCCAGCAGCTTATCTCAGGGGGGCAGCAATCAGCCCCAGCATTTT. The chain is built from TRBV7-9 and TRBJ1-5; 7 bases line up with TRBD1. This CDR3 is 16 amino acids long. Germline CDR1 SEHNR, CDR2 FQNEAQ (reference sequence). Losses at the gene ends were 2 bases for V and 1 base for J; bases not matched to a gene: 5.

The J gene is TRBJ2-7, the V gene TRBV11-2; 9 bases match TRBD1. The CDR3 is 17 amino acids. The V gene's germline CDR1 is SGHAT and CDR2 FQNNGV. V shed 5 bases, J shed 2 bases, and the junction held 13 bases outside the gene matches. CDR3 sequence (DNA): TGTGCCAGCAGCATCACCAGACGGACAGGGGCACCCTACGAGCAGTACTTC. Translation: CASSITRRTGAPYEQYF.

Ten or more counts support this clonotype. The chain has TRBV29-1 and TRBJ2-2; 7 bases fit TRBD1. Trimming at V came to 7 bases and at J to 5 bases, leaving 7 bases not matched to a gene. The CDR3 consists of 13 residues. CDR1 is SQVTM, CDR2 ANQGSEA, per germline. As DNA, the CDR3 is TGCAGCGGGGGACAGAGGCAAACCGGGGAGCTGTTTTTT. Translation: CSGGQRQTGELFF.

This clonotype has a count of ten or more. The rearrangement uses TRBV12-3 or TRBV12-4 and TRBJ2-7; D remains unclear. The CDR3 contains 13 residues. V was cut by 9 bases and J by 2 bases, with 14 bases left in between. CDR3 DNA sequence: TGTGCCAGTACCACGTCCCCCCCCTACGAGCAGTACTTC. Its protein product is CASTTSPPYEQYF.

This clonotype was seen repeatedly, ten times or more. V gene TRBV20-1 combines with J gene TRBJ2-1, with 11 positions matching TRBD2. CDR3 length equals 14 residues. Per germline, CDR1 DFQATT and CDR2 SNEGSKA (reference sequence). V shed 6 bases and J 2 bases; nucleotides not matched to a gene: 3. CDR3 DNA: TGCAGTGCAAATAGCGGGGGGGCCTACAATGAGCAGTTCTTC. Its protein is CSANSGGAYNEQFF.

The genes are TRBV10-3 and TRBJ1-2; D is ambiguous. CDR1 and CDR2 (germline): ENHRY, SYGVKD. Between the trimmed V and J ends, which lost 4 bases and 4 bases, there was a span of 13 bases. The CDR3 runs to 14 residues. The DNA of the CDR3 is TGTGCCATCAGTGTAGGACTAGGAAGCTATGGCTACACCTTC. It translates to CAISVGLGSYGYTF.

This clonotype was picked up a small number of times. The chain recombines TRBV27 with TRBJ1-1; TRBD1 matches at 9 bases. Unmatched junction bases numbered 9, after V lost 5 bases and J lost 8 bases. The germline V gene encodes CDR1 MNHEY and CDR2 SMNVEV (reference sequence). The CDR3 runs to 14 residues. CDR3 in amino acids: CASSLAGTGYEAFF. The CDR3 DNA sequence: TGTGCCAGCAGTCTCGCCGGGACAGGGTACGAAGCTTTCTTT.